Sequencing of this T cell receptor beta chain was carried out in a study of post-analysis software for immune sequencing data. Study results and caveats: Higher frequency in patients than in controls was seen for roughly five TRBV segments, with TRBV5-6, TRBV5-1 and TRBV20-1 among them. Clustering by F measure revealed strong co-clustering among samples prepared together in one batch. A significant reduction in normalized Chao1 diversity was observed in multiple sclerosis patients versus controls.

As concerns this clonotype: The target antigen is unknown.

Trimming pared 2 bases from V and 3 bases from J, leaving 14 bases between. Per the germline V gene, CDR1 is DFQATT and CDR2 is SNEGSKA (reference sequence). The CDR3 totals 14 residues. Unique molecular identifiers were present in the TCR beta cDNA libraries. TCRdb reprocessed the PCR reads with MiXCR, giving one entry per CDR3 protein. The data contain about 770,000 distinct CDR3 sequences, around 42% of them singletons. Sequenced material: blood. This TCR was recovered from a girl between 10 and 17 years old with multiple sclerosis. The rearrangement uses TRBV20-1 and TRBJ2-7; the D is unclear. CDR3 DNA: TGCAGTGCTAGACGCGATGCGAGGAGCTACGAGCAGTACTTC. Its translation is CSARRDARSYEQYF.